Below are 17 T cell receptor beta chains sequenced from a single sample in a study of brain T cells in children with intractable seizures. This sample's time point: blood from clinic visit 5 months post-surgery; TSC patient then seizure free. Sequenced by immunoSEQ multiplex PCR; TCRdb stores in-frame clones only, minus some. The sample lists around 340,000 clones; over 85% were seen once. Sequences were derived from peripheral blood, sampled less than 6 months after surgery. The receptors stem from a boy under two years old with tuberous sclerosis and intractable seizures.

J is TRBJ2-7 and V is TRBV7-3; 11 bases agree with TRBD1. The CDR3 totals 14 residues. The trim removed 0 bases at V and 7 bases at J, leaving 2 bases unmatched. Germline lookup yields CDR1 SGHTA and CDR2 FQGTGA. CDR3 region: CASSLTGTGGEQYF. CDR3 nucleotide sequence: TGTGCCAGCAGCTTAACTGGGACAGGGGGGGAGCAGTACTTC.

The chain employs TRBV19 and TRBJ2-1, with 12 bases identical to TRBD2. The CDR3 loop spans 14 amino acids. The germline V gene has CDR1 LNHDA and CDR2 SQIVND (reference sequence). V lost 10 bases, J lost 4 bases, and 5 bases stayed unmatched. CDR3 sequence reads: CATRTSGVYNEQFF. CDR3 in DNA: TGTGCCACCCGGACTAGCGGGGTTTACAATGAGCAGTTCTTC.

The V and J genes are TRBV24-1 and TRBJ2-3, with 9 nucleotides matching TRBD1. The CDR3 totals 14 residues. With V trimmed by 6 bases and J by 1 base, 1 base remained unmatched. Germline assignment: CDR1 KGHDR and CDR2 SFDVKD. The CDR3 DNA reads as TGTGCCACCAGTAGGGACAGGGGCACAGATACGCAGTATTTT. Translating gives CATSRDRGTDTQYF.

V usage is TRBV6-5 and J usage is TRBJ2-6, with 9 bases lining up with TRBD1. The CDR3 totals 14 residues. V lost 6 bases, J lost 3 bases, and 0 bases stayed unmatched. The germline CDR1 and CDR2 sequences are MNHEY and SVGAGI. The CDR3 nucleotides read TGTGCCAGCAGGGGACAGGGTGGGGCCAACGTCCTGACTTTC. Its protein product is CASRGQGGANVLTF.

The chain recombines TRBV4-1 with TRBJ2-7, with TRBD1 matching over 12 bases. The CDR3 consists of 15 residues. With V trimmed by 3 bases and J by 3 bases, 3 bases remained unmatched. Germline CDR1 is MGHRA and CDR2 is YSYEKL. CDR3 amino acids: CASSQGTGGRYEQYF. The CDR3 DNA sequence: TGCGCCAGCAGCCAGGGGACAGGGGGCCGCTACGAGCAGTACTTC.

In this sample, this clone turned up a few times. The chain is built from TRBV5-5 and TRBJ1-1, with D unresolved. CDR3 size: 17 residues. Germline CDR1 and CDR2: SGHKS and YYEKEE (reference sequence). Trimming cost V 2 bases and J 0 bases, with 17 bases left between them. This CDR3 is CASSFPMDGLMNTEAFF. Here the CDR3 DNA reads TGTGCCAGCAGCTTTCCCATGGACGGACTAATGAACACTGAAGCTTTCTTT.

The rearrangement links TRBV19 to TRBJ1-1, with D unclear. Germline CDR1 is LNHDA and CDR2 is SQIVND (reference sequence). CDR3 size: 15 residues. The germline V and J ends were trimmed by 2 bases and 5 bases, with 15 bases remaining between them. For the CDR3, the DNA is TGTGCCAGTAGTATAACGGCAGTAAGATGGACTGAAGCTTTCTTT. This codes for CASSITAVRWTEAFF.

The chain couples TRBV9 to TRBJ2-5; D tentatively reads TRBD1 or TRBD2 (5 bases each). This CDR3 comprises 18 residues. The germline gives CDR1 SGDLS, CDR2 YYNGEE. V lost 0 bases and J lost 2, with 20 bases in between. CDR3 residues: CASSVGGLKGPPQETQYF. The CDR3 region has the DNA TGTGCCAGCAGCGTAGGTGGGCTTAAGGGACCCCCACAAGAGACCCAGTACTTC. The whole variable domain, filled in from reference TRBV9 and TRBJ2-5, reads DSGVTQTPKHLITATGQRVTLRCSPRSGDLSVYWYQQSLDQGLQFLIQYYNGEERAKGNILERFSAQQFPDLHSELNLSSLELGDSALYFCASSVGGLKGPPQETQYFGPGTRLLVL.

V is TRBV5-1 and J is TRBJ1-1; D is unresolved. CDR1 is SGHRS and CDR2 is YFSETQ in the germline V gene. CDR3 size: 12 residues. V was clipped by 0 bases and J by 4 bases, with 4 bases between them. The CDR3 region has the DNA TGCGCCAGCAGCTTGGAGGCCACTGAAGCTTTCTTT. It is translated as CASSLEATEAFF.

CDR3 sequence: CPGCVVIGRGAVNYGYTF. The CDR3 nucleotides are TGTCCGGGGTGCGTAGTAATAGGTAGGGGCGCCGTTAACTATGGCTACACCTTC. The chain employs TRBV7-3 and TRBJ1-2; D may be TRBD1 (5 bases). CDR3 length: 18 residues. Germline lookup yields CDR1 SGHTA and CDR2 FQGTGA.

This sequence joins TRBV15 and TRBJ1-3; no firm D call. CDR1 LNHNV and CDR2 YYDKDF come from the germline V gene (reference sequence). V was clipped by 0 bases and J by 4 bases, with 13 bases between them. CDR3 length equals 16 residues. CDR3 region: CATSRDPQSRGNTIYF. The DNA of the CDR3 is TGTGCCACCAGCAGAGATCCCCAGTCCAGGGGAAACACCATATATTTT.

The chain is built from TRBV10-3 and TRBJ1-2; 8 nucleotides line up with TRBD1. The germline V gene encodes CDR1 ENHRY and CDR2 SYGVKD. This CDR3 region has 13 residues. V trimming: 8 bases; J trimming: 7 bases; junction bases outside the gene matches: 9. The CDR3 nucleotides read TGTGCCATCGGAACCGGACAGGGAATTGGCTACACCTTC. Amino acid sequence: CAIGTGQGIGYTF.

This chain links TRBV15 with TRBJ1-2; tentative D call: TRBD1 (5 bases). This CDR3 contains 15 residues. Germline assignment: CDR1 LNHNV and CDR2 YYDKDF (reference sequence). Between the trimmed V and J ends, which lost 1 base and 8 bases, there was a span of 17 bases. CDR3 region: CATSRVAGGLKGYTF. CDR3 nucleotides: TGTGCCACCAGCAGAGTGGCCGGGGGACTGAAGGGCTACACCTTC.

The chain carries TRBV27 and TRBJ1-6; no clear D gene. V was shortened by 2 bases and J by 2 bases, with 4 bases between the two germline ends. CDR1 MNHEY and CDR2 SMNVEV come from the germline V gene (reference sequence). The CDR3 runs 14 residues. This CDR3 reads CASSLDPYNSPLHF. The DNA for the CDR3 is TGTGCCAGCAGTTTAGACCCCTATAATTCACCCCTCCACTTT.

The J gene is TRBJ1-5, the V gene TRBV27, with D maybe TRBD1 (5 bases). The CDR3 runs 14 residues. Trimming left V 2 bases short and J 6 bases short, with 11 bases between. Germline lookup yields CDR1 MNHEY and CDR2 SMNVEV (reference sequence). CDR3 DNA: TGTGCCAGCAGTTTACAGGGATCGCGTCAGCCCCAGCATTTT. Its translation is CASSLQGSRQPQHF.

In DNA form, the CDR3 reads TGTGCCAGCAGTTTCGGGCCCACAGATACGCAGTATTTT. It yields the protein CASSFGPTDTQYF. The rearrangement links TRBV12-3 or TRBV12-4 to TRBJ2-3; D gene ambiguous. The CDR3 sequence is 13 residues long. The germline V and J ends were trimmed by 3 bases and 2 bases, with 6 bases remaining between them.

The chain couples TRBV19 to TRBJ2-1, with TRBD1 as a possible D gene (5 bases). The CDR3 is 17 amino acids. Trimming took 4 bases from V and 0 from J, leaving 16 bases between them. Germline V gene data show CDR1 as LNHDA and CDR2 as SQIVND (reference sequence). The CDR3, as DNA: TGTGCCAGTAGTAATAGGATACAGGCCTACTCCTACAATGAGCAGTTCTTC. Its translation is CASSNRIQAYSYNEQFF.